The source of this T cell receptor (beta chain) is a study of shared clonotypes between healthy human individuals. Overall study results and limits: Shared clonotypes across all four donors exceeded non-shared ones in generation probability. Sample collection involved blood only; tissue repertoires are likely different.

This CDR3 has 17 amino acids. The germline V gene encodes CDR1 SEHNR and CDR2 FQNEAQ (reference sequence). The V gene end was trimmed by 0 bases and the J gene end by 4 bases; junction bases not matched to a gene: 11. The data were produced by immunoSEQ multiplex PCR, yet TCRdb's version contains in-frame clones alone and is incomplete. The sample consists of approximately 1.9 million clones, 85% to 95% of them appearing once. Concerning this clone: The antigen is unknown.

Naive-designated CD8 cells lacked CD45RO, were positively enriched for CCR7, and omitted terminally differentiated effector memory CD45RA+ cells. Sequencing input: naive CD8+ T cells from PBMCs. The sequence derives from a man younger than 30 in good health. Some clones in this sample may be carry-over from other donors' samples. V gene TRBV7-9 combines with J gene TRBJ2-7; TRBD2 agrees at 8 bases. CDR3 sequence reads: CASSLALAGQVSYEQYF. DNA for the CDR3: TGTGCCAGCAGCTTAGCGTTAGCGGGACAAGTTTCTTACGAGCAGTACTTC.